The clone carrying this T cell receptor beta chain was recorded at least ten times. This specimen comes from a study of T cells in Graves' hyperthyroidism and ophthalmopathy. With 0 bases clipped from V and 4 bases from J, the junction kept 16 bases outside the gene matches. CDR1 and CDR2 (germline): MNHEY, SVGEGT. The CDR3 consists of 19 residues. There were TCR beta CDR3 regions amplified from RNA transcripts. Researchers ran a first-round RT-PCR on the TCR CDR3 using the HTBI primer set. TCRdb re-derived calls from the multiplex PCR reads in MiXCR, one entry per CDR3 protein. The profile shows a few hundred thousand distinct CDR3 sequences, about a sixth of them singletons.

The TCR comes from a woman aged 40 to 49 with Graves' ophthalmopathy. Source material: blood. The chain carries TRBV6-2 or TRBV6-3 and TRBJ2-5; 8 positions match TRBD2. CDR3 residues: CASSYSTTSEVFSGETQYF. CDR3 coding DNA: TGTGCCAGCAGTTACTCGACGACTAGCGAGGTCTTTTCGGGAGAGACCCAGTACTTC.